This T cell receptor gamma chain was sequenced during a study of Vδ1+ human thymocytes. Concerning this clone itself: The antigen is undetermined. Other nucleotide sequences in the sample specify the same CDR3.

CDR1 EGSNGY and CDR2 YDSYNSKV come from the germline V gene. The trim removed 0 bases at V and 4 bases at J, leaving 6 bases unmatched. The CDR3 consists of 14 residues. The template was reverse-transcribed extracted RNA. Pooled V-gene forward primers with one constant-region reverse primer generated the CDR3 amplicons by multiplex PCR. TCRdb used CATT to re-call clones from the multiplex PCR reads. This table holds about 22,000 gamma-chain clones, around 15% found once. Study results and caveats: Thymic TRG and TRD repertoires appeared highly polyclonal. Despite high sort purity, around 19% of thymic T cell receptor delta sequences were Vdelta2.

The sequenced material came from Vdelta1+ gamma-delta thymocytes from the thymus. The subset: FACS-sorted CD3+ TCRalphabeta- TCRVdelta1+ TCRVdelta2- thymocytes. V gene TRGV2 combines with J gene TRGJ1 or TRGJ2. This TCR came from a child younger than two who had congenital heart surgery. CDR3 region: CATWDGPGYYKKLF. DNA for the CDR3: TGTGCCACCTGGGACGGGCCCGGGTATTATAAGAAACTCTTT.